This entry lists 7 T cell receptor beta chains sequenced from one sample in a study of Tregs in tolerant kidney transplant recipients. Mixed chimerism was transient after nonmyeloablative marrow transplants from related graft donors. Clones were sequenced by immunoSEQ multiplex PCR, and TCRdb holds only the in-frame ones, with some missing. This table lists some 15,000 clones. This specimen consisted of CD8+ T cells from blood (PBMCs), obtained 6 months after the transplant. The receptors derive from a human patient who received a combined kidney and bone marrow transplant. Certain T cells may be donor cells from the graft.

Of note for this clone: The DNA ends 3 residues before the CDR3 does, and the rest of the CDR3 is filled in from the germline J gene. This rearrangement joins TRBV7-9 to TRBJ1-1; 11 bases match TRBD1. The CDR3 length is 12 residues. CDR1 SEHNR and CDR2 FQNEAQ come from the germline V gene (reference sequence). CDR3 DNA (partial): TGTGCCAGCAGCTGGGGGACAGGGGGA. Translating gives CASSWGTGG. The whole CDR3 is CASSWGTGGAFF.

Points on this clone: The CDR3 goes on 3 residues after the read ends, and that part is filled in from the germline J gene. The rearrangement joins TRBV2 to TRBJ2-4, with 7 nucleotides matching TRBD2. V was clipped by 2 bases and J by 8 bases; unmatched bases: 3. The V gene's germline CDR1 is SNHLY and CDR2 FYNNEI. There are 13 residues in the CDR3. The chain's CDR3 is CASSEIGGDIQYF. The CDR3 bases that were read are TGTGCCAGCAGTGAAATTGGGGGGGACATT.

On this clone: The read ends 3 residues before the CDR3 terminus; that terminus is restored from the germline J gene. The V gene is TRBV5-4, the J gene TRBJ1-2; 7 bases agree with TRBD1. CDR1 and CDR2 from the germline V gene are SGHNT and YYREEE (reference sequence). The CDR3 loop spans 14 amino acids. This chain's CDR3 is CASRRTGVPAGYTF. The CDR3 DNA, read in part, is TGTGCCAGCAGGCGGACAGGAGTGCCGGCAGGC.

Worth noting for this clone: The read stops 3 residues short of the end of the CDR3; the missing end is completed from the germline J gene. The chain joins TRBV6-2 or TRBV6-3 to TRBJ2-7, with D hard to call. The CDR3 covers 13 residues. The germline V and J ends were trimmed by 10 bases and 2 bases, with 15 bases remaining between them. Germline CDR1 reads MNHEY; CDR2 reads SVGEGT. CDR3 in amino acids: CATAPKLPYEQYF. The part of the CDR3 DNA that was read is TGTGCCACCGCTCCCAAGCTTCCCTACGAG.

Details on this clone: Coverage ceases 3 residues before the CDR3 finishes, and the germline J gene fills in the end. The chain couples TRBV7-9 to TRBJ2-4, with D hard to call. This CDR3 comprises 12 residues. Germline values: CDR1 SEHNR, CDR2 FQNEAQ (reference sequence). CDR3 bases read: TGTGCCAGCGCTACATACAACTATGGT. Protein product: CASATYNYG. The entire CDR3 reads CASATYNYGQYF.

In the case of this clone: The read ends 3 residues early relative to the CDR3; the germline J gene fills the gap. This chain links TRBV7-2 with TRBJ2-3; D is perhaps TRBD2 (6 bases). This CDR3 is built from 16 residues. Per the germline V gene, CDR1 is SGHTA and CDR2 is FQGNSA. The CDR3 here is CASSLALGGLQETQYF. Incomplete CDR3 DNA: TGTGCCAGCAGCTTAGCGCTGGGGGGACTGCAAGAGACG.

Details on this clone: Read data end 3 residues before the CDR3 end; the end is taken from the germline J gene. The V call is TRBV13, the J call TRBJ1-2; D possibly corresponds to TRBD1 (5 bases). The CDR3 consists of 14 residues. The V gene's germline CDR1 is PRHDT and CDR2 FYEKMQ (reference sequence). V lost 1 base and J lost 5, with 11 bases in between. Partial CDR3 DNA: TGTGCCAGCAGCTTAGCGGGGGAAGGGTATGGC. It is translated as CASSLAGEGYG. The CDR3 as a whole reads CASSLAGEGYGYTF.